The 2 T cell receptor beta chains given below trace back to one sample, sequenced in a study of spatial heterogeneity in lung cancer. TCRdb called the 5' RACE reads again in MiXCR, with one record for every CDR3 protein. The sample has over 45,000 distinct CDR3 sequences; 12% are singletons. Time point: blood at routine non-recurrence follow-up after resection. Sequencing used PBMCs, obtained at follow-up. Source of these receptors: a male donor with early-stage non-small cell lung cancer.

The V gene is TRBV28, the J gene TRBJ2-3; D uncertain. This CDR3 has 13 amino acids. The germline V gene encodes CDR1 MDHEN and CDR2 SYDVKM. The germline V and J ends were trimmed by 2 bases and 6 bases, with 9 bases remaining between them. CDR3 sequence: CASSLNGYDTQYF. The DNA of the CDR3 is TGTGCCAGCAGTTTAAATGGGTACGATACGCAGTATTTT.

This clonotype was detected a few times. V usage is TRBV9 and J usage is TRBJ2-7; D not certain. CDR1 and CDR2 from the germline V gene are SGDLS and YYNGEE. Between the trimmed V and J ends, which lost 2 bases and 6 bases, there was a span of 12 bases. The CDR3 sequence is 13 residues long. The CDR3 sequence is CASSVAQTGEQYF. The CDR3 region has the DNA TGTGCCAGCAGCGTCGCACAAACGGGCGAGCAGTACTTC.